Listed here are 32 T cell receptor beta chains from one sample, sequenced in a study of CD8+ T cells in alopecia areata. Sequencing used cDNA as its template, made by extracting RNA and reverse transcribing it. Sequencing used immunoSEQ multiplex PCR; TCRdb keeps in-frame clones, though not all of them. Among about 200,000 clones listed, roughly 60% were seen once. The treatment: oral pan-JAK inhibitor, 5-10 mg twice daily. The sequencing used CD4+ T cells sorted from blood, collected at week 24, from a patient treated with tofacitinib. The origin of the receptors is a human donor with alopecia areata.

The rearrangement joins TRBV5-1 to TRBJ2-3, with TRBD1 matching over 7 bases. Germline V gives CDR1 SGHRS, CDR2 YFSETQ. This CDR3 region has 14 residues. V lost 2 bases, J lost 4 bases, and 4 bases stayed unmatched. CDR3 amino acids: CASSFRQGADTQYF. CDR3 DNA sequence: TGCGCCAGCAGCTTTCGGCAGGGGGCAGATACGCAGTATTTT.

The chain's CDR3 is CASSQAWTQYF. The CDR3 coding sequence is TGTGCCAGCAGCCAAGCGTGGACCCAGTACTTC. The V gene is TRBV14, the J gene TRBJ2-5, with D uncertain. V shed 1 base and J shed 7 bases, with 4 bases lying between them. This CDR3 is built from 11 residues. Per germline, CDR1 SGHDN and CDR2 FVKESK.

V and J are TRBV2 and TRBJ2-2; D is undetermined. Germline CDR1 SNHLY, CDR2 FYNNEI. The CDR3 has 13 residues. V dropped 7 bases and J dropped 4 bases, with 10 bases sitting between them. The CDR3 nucleotides are TGTGCCAGCACATCCCCAACCACCGGGGAGCTGTTTTTT. It codes for CASTSPTTGELFF.

The chain recombines TRBV25-1 with TRBJ2-1; TRBD1 matches 10 bases. Germline lookup yields CDR1 MGHDK and CDR2 SYGVNS. V gave up 4 bases and J gave up 5 bases; unmatched junction bases: 11. The CDR3 consists of 17 residues. For the CDR3, the DNA is TGTGCCAGCAGTGCAAAAGTGACAGGGGGCGCCAACAATGAGCAGTTCTTC. This encodes CASSAKVTGGANNEQFF. Full variable domain (missing parts from reference TRBV25-1 and TRBJ2-1): EADIYQTPRYLVIGTGKKITLECSQTMGHDKMYWYQQDPGMELHLIHYSYGVNSTEKGDLSSESTVSRIRTEHFPLTLESARPSHTSQYLCASSAKVTGGANNEQFFGPGTRLTVL.

The chain joins TRBV11-2 to TRBJ2-3, with D tentatively TRBD2 (5 bases). Germline CDR1 and CDR2: SGHAT and FQNNGV. Trimming stripped 6 bases from V and 4 bases from J, with 11 bases between. The CDR3 has 13 residues. As DNA, the CDR3 is TGTGCCAGCAGGCGAGAGGGTTCAGATACGCAGTATTTT. Translation gives CASRREGSDTQYF.

The chain recombines TRBV11-2 with TRBJ1-2, with D possibly being TRBD1 (5 bases). The V gene's germline CDR1 is SGHAT and CDR2 FQNNGV. The CDR3 is 14 amino acids. V dropped 5 bases and J dropped 6 bases, with 16 bases sitting between them. The CDR3 reads CASSVLGVLDGYTF. The CDR3 DNA is TGTGCCAGCAGCGTACTAGGGGTTCTGGATGGCTACACCTTC.

The V call is TRBV18, the J call TRBJ2-1, with 14 bases identical to TRBD2. This CDR3 comprises 16 residues. The ends lost 1 base at V and 9 bases at J; junction bases unmatched: 5. Germline V lookup: CDR1 KGHSH, CDR2 LQKENI. CDR3 loop: CASSPLRLAGGPEQFF. CDR3 coding DNA: TGTGCCAGCTCACCACTACGACTAGCGGGGGGGCCTGAGCAGTTCTTC. The entire variable domain, with the rest obtained from reference TRBV18 and TRBJ2-1, is as follows: NAGVMQNPRHLVRRRGQEARLRCSPMKGHSHVYWYRQLPEEGLKFMVYLQKENIIDESGMPKERFSAEFPKEGPSILRIQQVVRGDSAAYFCASSPLRLAGGPEQFFGPGTRLTVL.

The chain uses TRBV6-5 and TRBJ1-5, with unresolved D. The CDR3 runs 14 residues. The germline V and J ends were trimmed by 5 bases and 5 bases, with 13 bases remaining between them. Germline lookup yields CDR1 MNHEY and CDR2 SVGAGI. CDR3 nucleotides: TGTGCCAGCAGTCGGCATAGGACCTATCAGCCCCAGCATTTT. Encoded protein: CASSRHRTYQPQHF.

V gene TRBV15 combines with J gene TRBJ1-5; TRBD1 is a possible D gene (5 bases). CDR1 is LNHNV, CDR2 YYDKDF, per germline (reference sequence). The CDR3 runs 14 residues. V was pared by 0 bases and J by 4 bases, with 7 bases between. The CDR3 DNA follows: TGTGCCACCAGCAGAGAATGGGGGAATCAGCCCCAGCATTTT. Protein sequence: CATSREWGNQPQHF.

This chain links TRBV18 with TRBJ2-4; D is unresolved. CDR1 KGHSH and CDR2 LQKENI come from the germline V gene. CDR3 length: 15 residues. Trimming took 0 bases from V and 2 from J, leaving 8 bases between them. The DNA for the CDR3 is TGTGCCAGCTCACCACCGGGCATGCCCAAAAACATTCAGTACTTC. Amino acids: CASSPPGMPKNIQYF. The full variable domain, rest sourced from reference TRBV18 and TRBJ2-4, is NAGVMQNPRHLVRRRGQEARLRCSPMKGHSHVYWYRQLPEEGLKFMVYLQKENIIDESGMPKERFSAEFPKEGPSILRIQQVVRGDSAAYFCASSPPGMPKNIQYFGAGTRLSVL.

This chain joins TRBV5-4 and TRBJ2-2, with 11 positions matching TRBD1. CDR1 and CDR2 (germline): SGHNT, YYREEE (reference sequence). The CDR3 is 16 amino acids. The J segment lost 3 bases and the V segment lost 4 bases, leaving 5 bases of the junction unmatched. The CDR3 DNA sequence: TGTGCCAGCAGCCAAGGACAGGGGGCGGACACCGGGGAGCTGTTTTTT. It translates to CASSQGQGADTGELFF.

The chain carries TRBV27 and TRBJ2-2; weak D call: TRBD2 (6 bases). The CDR3 contains 15 residues. CDR1 is MNHEY and CDR2 is SMNVEV in the germline V gene (reference sequence). V was shortened by 5 bases and J by 4 bases, with 14 bases between the two germline ends. This CDR3 is CASSPVVGGTGELFF. CDR3 bases: TGTGCCAGCAGTCCGGTGGTCGGGGGCACCGGGGAGCTGTTTTTT.

This clone appeared a single time. V usage is TRBV9 and J usage is TRBJ2-1, with 11 bases lining up with TRBD2. The germline V gene encodes CDR1 SGDLS and CDR2 YYNGEE. CDR3 size: 15 residues. The ends lost 3 bases at V and 8 bases at J; junction bases unmatched: 7. The CDR3 coding sequence is TGTGCCAGCAGCGCGGAGACTAGCGGGATTGATGAGCAGTTCTTC. Residues: CASSAETSGIDEQFF. Variable domain in full (rest from reference TRBV9 and TRBJ2-1): DSGVTQTPKHLITATGQRVTLRCSPRSGDLSVYWYQQSLDQGLQFLIQYYNGEERAKGNILERFSAQQFPDLHSELNLSSLELGDSALYFCASSAETSGIDEQFFGPGTRLTVL.

V is TRBV5-1 and J is TRBJ2-3; 10 bases align to TRBD2. This CDR3 has 16 amino acids. The junction had 6 bases not matched to a gene; V was cut back by 3 bases and J by 2 bases. The germline CDR1 and CDR2 sequences are SGHRS and YFSETQ. The CDR3 DNA sequence: TGCGCCAGCAGCTGGGCTAGCGGGAGCAACACAGATACGCAGTATTTT. Translating it yields CASSWASGSNTDTQYF.

The J gene is TRBJ1-1, the V gene TRBV29-1, with 7 positions matching TRBD1. The CDR3 has 12 residues. The V gene's germline CDR1 is SQVTM and CDR2 ANQGSEA. Trimming cost V 7 bases and J 1 base; bases outside gene matches: 3. The CDR3 sequence is CSGDRANTEAFF. The CDR3 coding sequence is TGCAGCGGTGACAGGGCGAACACTGAAGCTTTCTTT.

Concerning this clone itself: The sample carries other DNA sequences with the same CDR3. The V and J genes are TRBV7-2 and TRBJ2-3, with D perhaps matching TRBD2 (6 bases). Germline assignment: CDR1 SGHTA and CDR2 FQGNSA. This CDR3 is built from 15 residues. Trimming cost V 1 base and J 3 bases, with 11 bases left between them. CDR3 residues: CASSLEGAGTDTQYF. In DNA, the CDR3 is TGTGCCAGCAGCTTAGAAGGGGCGGGAACAGATACGCAGTATTTT.

The chain links TRBV9 to TRBJ1-1; D remains ambiguous. The CDR3 extends over 14 amino acids. CDR1 SGDLS and CDR2 YYNGEE come from the germline V gene. V dropped 0 bases and J dropped 0 bases, with 6 bases sitting between them. CDR3 sequence: CASSVAGVNTEAFF. The CDR3 DNA follows: TGTGCCAGCAGCGTAGCGGGAGTGAACACTGAAGCTTTCTTT.

This chain uses TRBV4-1 with TRBJ2-5, with D possibly TRBD1 on 5 matching bases. Per the germline V gene, CDR1 is MGHRA and CDR2 is YSYEKL. The V and J ends lost 2 bases and 7 bases respectively, with 11 bases between them. This CDR3 contains 13 residues. CDR3 nucleotide sequence: TGCGCCAGCAGCCAACCCAGTCAGGGGACCCAGTACTTC. Encoded protein: CASSQPSQGTQYF.

The V and J genes are TRBV11-2 and TRBJ1-3; TRBD1 might be the D (5 bases). Trimming cost V 2 bases and J 3 bases, with 14 bases left between them. Germline assignment: CDR1 SGHAT and CDR2 FQNNGV. The CDR3 sequence is 16 residues long. Here the CDR3 DNA reads TGTGCCAGCAGCTTACGTACCGGGACCGATGGAAACACCATATATTTT. Protein product: CASSLRTGTDGNTIYF.

As DNA, the CDR3 is TGTGCCAGCAGCTTTCAGGGCTGGAAAGGAAACACCATATATTTT. It yields the protein CASSFQGWKGNTIYF. The J gene is TRBJ1-3, the V gene TRBV7-9, with a weak D call TRBD1 (5 bases). This CDR3 has 15 amino acids. The V and J ends lost 3 bases and 4 bases respectively, with 13 bases between them. CDR1 is SEHNR and CDR2 is FQNEAQ in the germline V gene (reference sequence).

This chain joins TRBV29-1 and TRBJ2-7, with D perhaps matching TRBD1 or TRBD2 (6 bases each). Germline V gene lookup returns CDR1 SQVTM and CDR2 ANQGSEA. Trimming took off 4 bases at V and 5 bases at J, with 15 bases between the two ends. CDR3 length equals 13 residues. DNA for the CDR3: TGCAGCGTTGGCCAGATGGGGGGCAACGAGCAGTACTTC. Protein: CSVGQMGGNEQYF.

The chain combines TRBV23-1 with TRBJ2-5, with D possibly being TRBD1 (5 bases). TRBV23-1 is marked as an open reading frame, function uncertain. V was shortened by 2 bases and J by 5 bases, with 24 bases between the two germline ends. The CDR3 loop spans 18 amino acids. The CDR3, as DNA: TGCGCCAGCAGTCAAAACCCTTATCCTCCCAGGGTTGGGGAGACCCAGTACTTC. It specifies CASSQNPYPPRVGETQYF.

The chain carries TRBV7-3 and TRBJ2-5, with TRBD2 matching over 7 bases. There are 13 residues in the CDR3. J gave up 2 bases and V 6 bases, and 3 bases lay outside the gene matches. CDR1 and CDR2 from the germline V gene are SGHTA and FQGTGA. The DNA of the CDR3 is TGTGCCAGCAGGCGTAGCGGGCAAGAGACCCAGTACTTC. Its translation: CASRRSGQETQYF.

The chain uses TRBV5-1 and TRBJ2-7; tentative D call: TRBD2 (6 bases). This CDR3 region has 14 residues. Trimming left V 4 bases short and J 2 bases short, with 13 bases between. Germline values: CDR1 SGHRS, CDR2 YFSETQ. Here the CDR3 reads CASSPRTGAYEQYF. CDR3 in DNA: TGCGCCAGCAGCCCCCGAACGGGGGCCTACGAGCAGTACTTC.

The chain employs TRBV10-3 and TRBJ2-1; 14 positions agree with TRBD2. The J segment lost 7 bases and the V segment lost 6 bases, leaving 2 bases of the junction unmatched. Germline values: CDR1 ENHRY, CDR2 SYGVKD. The CDR3 runs 14 residues. DNA for the CDR3: TGTGCCATCAGGGGACTAGCGGGAGCTAATGAGCAGTTCTTC. Amino acid sequence: CAIRGLAGANEQFF.

The chain combines TRBV7-9 with TRBJ1-5; no definite D call. CDR3 length: 15 amino acids. Deletions cut 5 bases from V and 4 bases from J, with 15 bases between. Per the germline V gene, CDR1 is SEHNR and CDR2 is FQNEAQ (reference sequence). CDR3 nucleotide sequence: TGTGCCAGCAGCGATTCTAACGAAAGGAATCAGCCCCAGCATTTT. It translates to CASSDSNERNQPQHF.

The chain has TRBV18 and TRBJ2-7, with 8 nucleotides matching TRBD1. Germline V lookup: CDR1 KGHSH, CDR2 LQKENI. V was pared by 5 bases and J by 1 base, with 7 bases of the junction left unmatched. This CDR3 spans 15 amino acids. The CDR3 coding sequence is TGTGCCAGCTCATCGCAGGACAGGGCTTCCTACGAGCAGTACTTC. It translates to CASSSQDRASYEQYF.

The sample holds one count of this clone. The CDR3 sequence is CASSFMDSYEQYF. As DNA, the CDR3 is TGTGCCAGCAGCTTCATGGACTCCTACGAGCAGTACTTC. The chain links TRBV7-2 to TRBJ2-7; unclear D gene. This CDR3 has 13 residues. V was pared by 3 bases and J by 0 bases, with 6 bases between. Per the germline V gene, CDR1 is SGHTA and CDR2 is FQGNSA.

This clone showed up just a few times. The rearrangement links TRBV6-6 to TRBJ1-1; the D gene is possibly TRBD1 (6 bases). This CDR3 spans 12 amino acids. Trimming removed 8 bases at V and 1 base at J, with 8 bases between. CDR1 and CDR2 (germline): MNHNY, SVGAGI (reference sequence). In DNA form, the CDR3 reads TGTGCCAGCCAGGGGCCGAACACTGAAGCTTTCTTT. As protein: CASQGPNTEAFF.

The chain couples TRBV4-2 to TRBJ2-7; the D gene is possibly TRBD1 (5 bases). CDR1 and CDR2 from the germline V gene are LGHNA and YNFKEQ. The CDR3 is made up of 15 amino acids. V was pared by 0 bases and J by 0 bases, with 9 bases between. The CDR3 DNA reads TGTGCCAGCAGCCAAGACCCAGGGTTCTCCTACGAGCAGTACTTC. Translation: CASSQDPGFSYEQYF.

This chain joins TRBV7-9 and TRBJ2-7, with 9 bases lining up with TRBD1. Trimming at V came to 1 base and at J to 5 bases, leaving 6 bases not matched to a gene. The CDR3 is 15 residues long. From germline, CDR1 is SEHNR and CDR2 FQNEAQ (reference sequence). CDR3 nucleotides: TGTGCCAGCAGCTTAGGACAGGGGGGGATCAACGAGCAGTACTTC. This translates into CASSLGQGGINEQYF.

This clone was counted once. The gene calls are TRBV27 and TRBJ2-5; TRBD1 agrees at 8 bases. V dropped 4 bases and J dropped 5; count of bases not matched to a gene: 3. From germline, CDR1 is MNHEY and CDR2 SMNVEV (reference sequence). CDR3 length equals 13 residues. CDR3 in DNA: TGTGCCAGCAGTTACAGGGGGAGGGAGACCCAGTACTTC. Translating it yields CASSYRGRETQYF.